A selection of T cell receptor beta chains follows, all from one sample in a study of shared clonotypes between healthy human individuals. Produced via immunoSEQ multiplex PCR; TCRdb's table is partial and in-frame only. The sample lists roughly 2.6 million clones; just over 90% were seen once. The sample comprised naive CD4+ T cells sorted from blood. All receptors come from a man between 18 and 29 years old in good health. The CDR3 runs from the conserved cysteine through the conserved F or W. Each record gives: D gene, J gene, V gene, clone size, CDR3 protein, CDR3 DNA. D genes are given only for firm matches. Expanded clones are given a class, and other clones once, few, many or no size at all.

TRBD2	TRBJ2-1	TRBV19	once	CASINRGLADNEQFF	TGTGCCAGTATTAACCGAGGACTAGCGGACAATGAGCAGTTCTTC
-	TRBJ1-1	TRBV6-5	few	CASSYSSGVGNTEAFF	TGTGCCAGCAGTTACTCATCCGGGGTAGGGAACACTGAAGCTTTCTTT
-	TRBJ2-3	TRBV21-1	-	CASSKGLAGVQGDTQYF	TGTGCCAGCAGCAAAGGACTAGCGGGAGTTCAGGGAGATACGCAGTATTTT
-	TRBJ2-3	TRBV9	-	CASSVGGGDTQYF	TGTGCCAGCAGCGTAGGGGGCGGAGATACGCAGTATTTT
-	TRBJ2-2	TRBV7-3	-	CASSSFTGELFF	TGTGCCAGCAGCTCGTTCACCGGGGAGCTGTTTTTT
-	TRBJ1-4	TRBV7-2	-	CASSLGGGWEKLFF	TGTGCCAGCAGCTTAGGCGGGGGTTGGGAAAAACTGTTTTTT
TRBD2	TRBJ2-3	TRBV18	-	CASSPQRGGNTDTQYF	TGTGCCAGCTCACCACAACGGGGGGGGAACACAGATACGCAGTATTTT
-	TRBJ2-5	TRBV4-1	-	CASSQDPGQETQYF	TGCGCCAGCAGCCAAGATCCAGGACAAGAGACCCAGTACTTC
-	TRBJ1-5	TRBV19	-	CASSIDKVYQPQHF	TGTGCCAGTAGTATAGATAAGGTCTATCAGCCCCAGCATTTT
TRBD1	TRBJ2-1	TRBV19	-	CASRDRGPMDEQFF	TGTGCCAGTCGGGACAGGGGGCCGATGGATGAGCAGTTCTTC
-	TRBJ1-1	TRBV9	few	CASSVDHNTEAFF	TGTGCCAGCAGCGTAGATCATAACACTGAAGCTTTCTTT
-	TRBJ1-4	TRBV5-4	-	CASSSGAGTNEKLFF	TGTGCCAGCAGCTCCGGGGCGGGGACTAATGAAAAACTGTTTTTT
TRBD2	TRBJ2-3	TRBV6-5	-	CASSYGFTSGADTQYF	TGTGCCAGCAGTTACGGATTCACTAGCGGGGCAGATACGCAGTATTTT
TRBD1	TRBJ1-2	TRBV7-9	-	CASSSEGAHGYTF	TGTGCCAGCAGCAGTGAGGGGGCGCACGGCTACACCTTC
-	TRBJ2-5	TRBV11-3	-	CASSPTGSPETQYF	TGTGCCAGCAGCCCGACAGGTTCCCCAGAGACCCAGTACTTC
-	TRBJ2-1	TRBV11-3	-	CARRYLDLSVYEQFF	TGTGCCAGGAGGTACCTTGACCTGTCGGTATATGAGCAGTTCTTC
TRBD1	TRBJ2-7	TRBV7-9	-	CASSLTTGGAYEQYF	TGTGCCAGCAGCTTAACGACAGGGGGCGCGTACGAGCAGTACTTC
TRBD2	TRBJ2-2	TRBV6-6	-	CASSPPSGATGELFF	TGTGCCAGCAGCCCCCCGAGCGGGGCGACCGGGGAGCTGTTTTTT
-	TRBJ2-5	TRBV6-1	-	CASSEDSLAETQYF	TGTGCCAGCAGTGAGGACAGCCTGGCGGAGACCCAGTACTTC
-	TRBJ2-3	TRBV5-1	once	CASNLRSTDTQYF	TGCGCCAGCAACCTCAGGAGTACAGATACGCAGTATTTT
TRBD2	TRBJ2-3	TRBV5-1	-	CASSPNTGTSGSDTQYF	TGCGCCAGCAGTCCCAATACCGGGACTAGCGGGTCAGATACGCAGTATTTT
-	TRBJ2-7	TRBV5-1	-	CASSLAPGTAYEQYF	TGCGCCAGCAGCTTGGCGCCTGGGACCGCCTACGAGCAGTACTTC
-	TRBJ2-2	TRBV2	-	CASSERGPGELFF	TGTGCCAGCAGTGAAAGGGGCCCCGGGGAGCTGTTTTTT
TRBD1	TRBJ1-4	TRBV10-3	-	CAINESGGPNEKLFF	TGTGCCATCAATGAGTCAGGGGGGCCTAATGAAAAACTGTTTTTT
-	TRBJ2-3	TRBV7-9	-	CASSLGRDTQYF	TGTGCCAGCAGCTTAGGGCGAGATACGCAGTATTTT
-	TRBJ1-1	TRBV6-5	-	CASSTGRSSTEAFF	TGTGCCAGCAGTACAGGGAGGAGTAGCACTGAAGCTTTCTTT
-	TRBJ2-5	TRBV19	-	CASSPLGASSETQYF	TGTGCCAGTAGTCCCCTGGGGGCCTCATCAGAGACCCAGTACTTC
-	TRBJ1-2	TRBV19	-	CASTSGSPIILYGYTF	TGTGCCAGTACCTCCGGGTCCCCAATTATCCTCTATGGCTACACCTTC
TRBD1	TRBJ2-7	TRBV18	once	CASSPDRVNPVLDF	TGTGCCAGCTCGCCGGACAGGGTGAATCCCGTATTGGACTTC
-	TRBJ2-3	TRBV10-3	-	CAISGTDTQYF	TGTGCCATCAGCGGGACAGATACGCAGTATTTT
TRBD1	TRBJ1-5	TRBV15	-	CATSRGQGAMSNQPQHF	TGTGCCACCAGCAGAGGACAGGGGGCTATGAGCAATCAGCCCCAGCATTTT
TRBD2	TRBJ2-7	TRBV7-8	-	CASSILLADSSYEQYF	TGTGCCAGCAGCATACTTCTAGCGGACTCCTCCTACGAGCAGTACTTC
-	TRBJ2-7	TRBV5-1	-	CASSWGGAGPEQYF	TGCGCCAGCAGCTGGGGTGGCGCGGGACCCGAGCAGTACTTC
-	TRBJ1-3	TRBV5-4	-	CASSLDGGGSGNTIYF	TGTGCCAGCAGCTTGGATGGGGGTGGCTCTGGAAACACCATATATTTT
-	TRBJ1-4	TRBV19	-	CASSLDTWGEKLFF	TGTGCCAGTAGTCTTGACACCTGGGGAGAAAAACTGTTTTTT
-	TRBJ1-5	TRBV28	-	CASSLIQDIDSNQPQHF	TGTGCCAGCAGTTTAATCCAGGACATCGATAGCAATCAGCCCCAGCATTTT
-	TRBJ2-7	TRBV7-2	-	CASSPVGGEQYF	TGTGCCAGCAGCCCCGTCGGGGGCGAGCAGTACTTC
-	TRBJ1-5	TRBV7-2	-	CASSLHSTSNQPQHF	TGTGCCAGCAGCTTACACAGCACCAGCAATCAGCCCCAGCATTTT
-	TRBJ1-2	TRBV7-2	-	CASSPSRDPNYGYTF	TGTGCCAGCAGCCCGAGCCGGGACCCTAACTATGGCTACACCTTC
-	TRBJ2-7	TRBV6-1	few	CASGPGSWSYEQYF	TGTGCCAGCGGGCCGGGATCTTGGTCCTACGAGCAGTACTTC
-	TRBJ2-5	TRBV28	-	CASSHLQGGQTQYF	TGTGCCAGCAGCCACCTACAGGGAGGGCAGACCCAGTACTTC
TRBD2	TRBJ2-1	TRBV18	once	CASSRALTSGAYNEQFF	TGTGCCAGCTCTCGAGCCTTGACTAGCGGGGCCTACAATGAGCAGTTCTTC
-	TRBJ1-1	TRBV27	-	CASSTSGLVTEAFF	TGTGCCAGCAGTACCTCAGGACTTGTCACTGAAGCTTTCTTT
-	TRBJ1-5	TRBV5-1	-	CASSLSFGVDQPQHF	TGCGCCAGCAGCTTGTCCTTCGGGGTCGATCAGCCCCAGCATTTT
TRBD2	TRBJ2-2	TRBV7-7	-	CASSLAPRQTSSGELFF	TGTGCTAGCAGCTTAGCGCCAAGACAGACTAGCAGCGGGGAGCTGTTTTTT
TRBD1	TRBJ1-4	TRBV27	once	CASRGQGAGEKLFF	TGTGCCAGCAGGGGACAGGGGGCTGGTGAAAAACTGTTTTTT
-	TRBJ2-1	TRBV14	-	CASSQAPHSYNEQFF	TGTGCCAGCAGCCAAGCACCCCACTCCTACAATGAGCAGTTCTTC
TRBD1	TRBJ1-2	TRBV27	-	CASSLRDRRGYTF	TGTGCCAGCAGCCTCAGGGACAGGAGGGGCTACACCTTC
TRBD1	TRBJ1-5	TRBV28	-	CASSFEGAGNQPQHF	TGTGCCAGCAGTTTTGAGGGGGCGGGCAATCAGCCCCAGCATTTT
-	TRBJ2-1	TRBV29-1	-	CSVEGRLGYNEQFF	TGCAGCGTTGAAGGAAGACTCGGCTACAATGAGCAGTTCTTC
-	TRBJ2-6	TRBV6-5	-	CASSRGSGANVLTF	TGTGCCAGCAGTCGGGGTTCTGGGGCCAACGTCCTGACTTTC
-	TRBJ1-6	TRBV2	-	CASSEGRVVGSPLHF	TGTGCCAGCAGTGAGGGCAGGGTAGTTGGTTCACCCCTCCACTTT
-	TRBJ2-1	TRBV19	-	CASSRSGWTYNEQFF	TGTGCCAGTAGTAGAAGCGGATGGACCTACAATGAGCAGTTCTTC
-	TRBJ2-3	TRBV18	-	CASSYGYSVGTDTQYF	TGTGCCAGCTCATATGGGTACTCGGTTGGGACAGATACGCAGTATTTT